Presented here are 4 T cell receptor beta chains from one specimen sequenced in a study of cytomegalovirus exposure and HLA in healthy donors. It was with 60 Vbeta and 13 Jbeta primers that the PCR ran. Sequencing was performed with immunoSEQ multiplex PCR; in TCRdb, only in-frame clones are kept and a portion is missing. This table lists around 200,000 clones. Sequenced material: PBMCs. The origin of the receptors is a girl aged 2-10 years in good health and CMV-seropositive.

In DNA, the CDR3 is TGTGCCAGCAGTTTATCCGGACAGGGAGCAGATACGCAGTATTTT. Amino acid sequence: CASSLSGQGADTQYF. The chain carries TRBV27 and TRBJ2-3; 8 positions agree with TRBD1. CDR3 length: 15 residues. The ends lost 0 bases at V and 4 bases at J; junction bases unmatched: 3. Germline V gene sequence: CDR1 MNHEY, CDR2 SMNVEV (reference sequence).

J is TRBJ1-2 and V is TRBV7-9; 7 bases are a match to TRBD1. Per the germline V gene, CDR1 is SEHNR and CDR2 is FQNEAQ (reference sequence). Trimming cost V 3 bases and J 6 bases; bases outside gene matches: 7. The CDR3 loop spans 14 amino acids. CDR3 region: CASSLTGPPDGYTF. CDR3 bases: TGTGCCAGCAGCTTGACAGGGCCCCCGGATGGCTACACCTTC.

The chain combines TRBV6-1 with TRBJ2-5; 7 nucleotides line up with TRBD2. The CDR3 is 14 residues long. Germline trimming cut 8 bases from V and 5 bases from J; bases unmatched to any gene: 11. Germline V gives CDR1 MNHNS, CDR2 SASEGT. The DNA for the CDR3 is TGTGCCAGCGGTGGGGAGGGAGTAGTGGAGACCCAGTACTTC. Translated: CASGGEGVVETQYF.

The chain links TRBV28 to TRBJ1-4; D is undetermined. The V and J ends lost 4 bases and 7 bases respectively, with 13 bases between them. The germline V gene has CDR1 MDHEN and CDR2 SYDVKM. The CDR3 length is 14 residues. CDR3 sequence (DNA): TGTGCCAGCAGTTCTGGTCCTACGTCTGAAAAACTGTTTTTT. As protein: CASSSGPTSEKLFF.